This is a list of T cell receptor beta chains from one sample in a study of PD-1 blockade in mismatch repair-deficient tumors. TCRdb keeps only in-frame clones here, not all; method: immunoSEQ multiplex PCR. The sample includes around 38,000 clones, around 75% of them seen just once. Sequenced material: peripheral blood, taken 4 weeks after starting pembrolizumab. The source of these receptors is an adult with mismatch repair-deficient cancer. CDR3s include the opening cysteine and the closing phenylalanine or tryptophan. The D gene is left open where the match is weak. Rows may omit the clone size; those that give it use once, few, many or a size class.

V gene: TRBV4-1; J gene: TRBJ1-1; clone size: .; CDR3 length: 16; D gene: .; CDR3 protein: CASSQVLGARNTEAFF; CDR3 DNA: TGCGCCAGCAGCCAAGTATTGGGGGCGAGGAACACTGAAGCTTTCTTT
V gene: TRBV1; J gene: TRBJ2-7; clone size: .; CDR3 length: 16; D gene: .; CDR3 protein: CTSSRVGSGTSYEQYF; CDR3 DNA: .
V gene: TRBV7-9; J gene: TRBJ2-7; clone size: .; CDR3 length: 13; D gene: .; CDR3 protein: CASSHGQRDEQYF; CDR3 DNA: TGTGCCAGCAGCCACGGACAGAGGGACGAGCAGTACTTC
V gene: TRBV29-1; J gene: TRBJ2-7; clone size: .; CDR3 length: 13; D gene: TRBD1; CDR3 protein: CSAGTGGLYEQYF; CDR3 DNA: TGCAGCGCAGGGACAGGGGGTTTATACGAGCAGTACTTC
V gene: TRBV7-2; J gene: TRBJ2-7; clone size: .; CDR3 length: 13; D gene: TRBD2; CDR3 protein: CASSLKRGYEQYF; CDR3 DNA: TGTGCCAGCAGCTTAAAGCGGGGGTACGAGCAGTACTTC
V gene: TRBV28; J gene: TRBJ2-2; clone size: .; CDR3 length: 16; D gene: TRBD2; CDR3 protein: CASSLSVAGYTGELFF; CDR3 DNA: TGTGCCAGCAGTTTATCGGTAGCGGGGTACACCGGGGAGCTGTTTTTT
V gene: TRBV9; J gene: TRBJ2-1; clone size: once; CDR3 length: 12; D gene: .; CDR3 protein: CASSHSLYEQFF; CDR3 DNA: TGTGCCAGCAGCCACTCCCTCTATGAGCAGTTCTTC
V gene: TRBV13; J gene: TRBJ2-7; clone size: few; CDR3 length: 15; D gene: .; CDR3 protein: CASSFHDREAYEQYF; CDR3 DNA: TGTGCCAGCAGCTTCCACGACAGGGAGGCTTACGAGCAGTACTTC
V gene: TRBV5-4; J gene: TRBJ2-7; clone size: .; CDR3 length: 15; D gene: .; CDR3 protein: CASSWGGGSSYEQYF; CDR3 DNA: TGTGCCAGCAGCTGGGGAGGGGGTAGCTCCTACGAGCAGTACTTC
V gene: TRBV6-1; J gene: TRBJ2-7; clone size: .; CDR3 length: 15; D gene: TRBD2; CDR3 protein: CASSEELAGSYEQYF; CDR3 DNA: TGTGCCAGCAGTGAAGAACTAGCGGGCTCCTACGAGCAGTACTTC
V gene: TRBV6-5; J gene: TRBJ1-4; clone size: .; CDR3 length: 13; D gene: .; CDR3 protein: CASSIRRDEKLFF; CDR3 DNA: TGTGCCAGCAGCATCAGGCGAGATGAAAAACTGTTTTTT
V gene: TRBV5-4; J gene: TRBJ1-1; clone size: .; CDR3 length: 13; D gene: .; CDR3 protein: CASSFQKNTEAFF; CDR3 DNA: TGTGCCAGCAGCTTTCAAAAAAACACTGAAGCTTTCTTT
V gene: TRBV28; J gene: TRBJ2-7; clone size: .; CDR3 length: 13; D gene: .; CDR3 protein: CASSRPETYEQYF; CDR3 DNA: TGTGCCAGCAGTAGACCAGAGACCTACGAGCAGTACTTC
V gene: TRBV7-2; J gene: TRBJ2-3; clone size: .; CDR3 length: 15; D gene: TRBD2; CDR3 protein: CASSLGLAFPDTQYF; CDR3 DNA: TGTGCCAGCAGCTTGGGACTAGCGTTCCCCGATACGCAGTATTTT
V gene: TRBV6-5; J gene: TRBJ2-7; clone size: once; CDR3 length: 15; D gene: TRBD1; CDR3 protein: CASSYYPTGGYEQYF; CDR3 DNA: TGTGCCAGCAGTTACTACCCGACAGGGGGCTACGAGCAGTACTTC
V gene: TRBV13; J gene: TRBJ2-1; clone size: .; CDR3 length: 14; D gene: TRBD2; CDR3 protein: CASKAGGAYNEQFF; CDR3 DNA: TGTGCCAGCAAGGCGGGAGGGGCCTACAATGAGCAGTTCTTC
V gene: TRBV2; J gene: TRBJ1-2; clone size: .; CDR3 length: 14; D gene: .; CDR3 protein: CASSVDSRANGYTF; CDR3 DNA: TGTGCCAGCAGTGTTGACAGCCGGGCGAATGGCTACACCTTC
V gene: TRBV6-8; J gene: TRBJ2-7; clone size: few; CDR3 length: 15; D gene: TRBD2; CDR3 protein: CASTRSGTNLLEQYF; CDR3 DNA: TGTGCCAGCACCCGATCCGGGACTAATTTGTTGGAGCAGTACTTC
V gene: TRBV6-6; J gene: TRBJ2-2; clone size: .; CDR3 length: 14; D gene: .; CDR3 protein: CASSLSLHTGELFF; CDR3 DNA: TGTGCCAGCAGCCTCTCTCTACATACCGGGGAGCTGTTTTTT
V gene: TRBV30; J gene: TRBJ2-5; clone size: .; CDR3 length: 15; D gene: TRBD1; CDR3 protein: CAWSSRTGPQETQYF; CDR3 DNA: TGTGCCTGGAGTTCCAGGACAGGGCCTCAGGAGACCCAGTACTTC
V gene: TRBV19; J gene: TRBJ2-2; clone size: .; CDR3 length: 13; D gene: .; CDR3 protein: CASSQDWSGELFF; CDR3 DNA: TGTGCCAGTAGTCAAGATTGGTCCGGGGAGCTGTTTTTT
V gene: TRBV4-1; J gene: TRBJ2-7; clone size: few; CDR3 length: 13; D gene: .; CDR3 protein: CASSQARSYEQYF; CDR3 DNA: TGCGCCAGCAGCCAAGCAAGATCCTACGAGCAGTACTTC